This TCR beta chain was profiled in a study of control samples from healthy donors and cancer patients. Germline V gene lookup returns CDR1 SGHTA and CDR2 FQGNSA. The V and J ends lost 5 bases and 5 bases respectively, with 18 bases between them. There are 15 residues in the CDR3. Produced via immunoSEQ multiplex PCR; TCRdb's table is partial and in-frame only. The sample lists 50,000 to 65,000 clones, 85% to 95% seen once, with 0.75% to 0.95% in the top ten. This clone has a handful of counts. The sequence came from a young man with colorectal cancer. The chain uses TRBV7-2 and TRBJ2-5; D is ambiguous. The sample taken for sequencing was PBMCs. The DNA for the CDR3 is TGTGCCAGCAGCCACCTCACCGACGGTTTGGAGACCCAGTACTTC. Translated: CASSHLTDGLETQYF.